These 30 T cell receptor beta chains came from one sample sequenced in a study of OX40 agonist ivuxolimab in advanced cancers. The library was obtained by the immunoSEQ multiplex PCR assay. TCRdb obtained this table from immuneACCESS and retained in-frame rearrangements with V and J assigned. These tables miss some clones; where compared with another copy, unresolved V genes account for less than half of the shortfall, and the remainder is unexplained. The sample includes tens of thousands of clones, with 70% to 90% observed a single time. Of the sample, about 12% is held by the ten largest clones. The sample in question was CD4+ or CD8+ T cells sorted from blood, obtained in a trial of the OX40 agonist ivuxolimab. The receptor set was obtained from an adult with an advanced solid tumor such as melanoma, head and neck, liver or kidney cancer.

The CDR3, as DNA: TGTGCCAGCAGTTTATTGGCTAGCGGGCCCAGCTCCTACAATGAGCAGTTCTTC. Translation: CASSLLASGPSSYNEQFF. The chain recombines TRBV27 with TRBJ2-1; 8 positions match TRBD2. J lost 0 bases, V lost 1 base, and 8 bases had no gene match. CDR1 and CDR2 from the germline V gene are MNHEY and SMNVEV (reference sequence). This CDR3 contains 18 residues.

The chain uses TRBV11-2 and TRBJ1-2; 9 bases fit TRBD1. The length of the CDR3 is 15 residues. The germline V gene has CDR1 SGHAT and CDR2 FQNNGV. The J segment lost 4 bases and the V segment lost 5 bases, leaving 8 bases of the junction unmatched. This CDR3 reads CASSPGTGYSYGYTF. CDR3 nucleotide sequence: TGTGCCAGCAGCCCCGGGACAGGGTACAGCTATGGCTACACCTTC.

V gene TRBV9 combines with J gene TRBJ2-5; no clear D gene. V lost 4 bases, J lost 1 base, and 14 bases lay in between. CDR3 length: 15 residues. The germline V gene has CDR1 SGDLS and CDR2 YYNGEE. The CDR3 loop is CASSPGRRSQETQYF. CDR3 bases: TGTGCCAGCAGCCCAGGACGGCGATCCCAAGAGACCCAGTACTTC. Full variable domain (rest looked up from reference TRBV9 and TRBJ2-5): DSGVTQTPKHLITATGQRVTLRCSPRSGDLSVYWYQQSLDQGLQFLIQYYNGEERAKGNILERFSAQQFPDLHSELNLSSLELGDSALYFCASSPGRRSQETQYFGPGTRLLVL.

The chain employs TRBV2 and TRBJ2-7; 9 positions match TRBD2. The CDR3 is 13 amino acids. The ends lost 4 bases at V and 3 bases at J; junction bases unmatched: 1. The germline gives CDR1 SNHLY, CDR2 FYNNEI. The CDR3 protein is CASSASGNYEQYV. The CDR3 DNA follows: TGTGCCAGCAGTGCTAGCGGGAACTACGAGCAGTACGTC.

This chain uses TRBV29-1 with TRBJ1-2, with D maybe TRBD1 (6 bases). The CDR3 is made up of 12 amino acids. V was pared by 4 bases and J by 9 bases, with 15 bases between. The V gene's germline CDR1 is SQVTM and CDR2 ANQGSEA. CDR3 sequence (DNA): TGCAGCGTTGTTGAGGGGGGGGATAGCTACACCTTC. Its protein product is CSVVEGGDSYTF.

The V call is TRBV4-2, the J call TRBJ1-4; maybe TRBD1 (6 bases). Trimming pared 4 bases from V and 8 bases from J, leaving 17 bases between. Germline loops: CDR1 LGHNA, CDR2 YNFKEQ. CDR3 length equals 15 residues. CDR3 in amino acids: CASSPLGGGEEKLFF. DNA of the CDR3: TGTGCCAGCAGCCCCCTTGGGGGGGGCGAGGAAAAACTGTTTTTT.

The chain couples TRBV19 to TRBJ1-2; TRBD1 matches 9 bases. The CDR3 extends over 14 amino acids. Germline trimming cut 7 bases from V and 4 bases from J; bases unmatched to any gene: 7. Germline CDR1 and CDR2: LNHDA and SQIVND (reference sequence). The DNA for the CDR3 is TGTGCCAGTACCGAAGGGGGACAGGGCTATGGCTACACCTTC. Its protein product is CASTEGGQGYGYTF.

The genes are TRBV28 and TRBJ1-5; 7 nucleotides match TRBD1. CDR1 is MDHEN, CDR2 SYDVKM, per germline. The CDR3 spans 17 residues. The J segment lost 2 bases and the V segment lost 8 bases, leaving 15 bases of the junction unmatched. The CDR3 sequence: CASSYRDSLWGNQPQHF. For the CDR3, the DNA is TGTGCCAGCTCCTACCGGGACAGCCTTTGGGGCAATCAGCCCCAGCATTTT.

This rearrangement joins TRBV7-6 to TRBJ2-2, with 9 positions matching TRBD1. Germline V gives CDR1 SGHVS, CDR2 FNYEAQ. The CDR3 extends over 16 amino acids. Trimming removed 5 bases from V and 3 bases from J; junction bases left unmatched: 7. CDR3 bases: TGTGCCAGCAGCCCCCCGGGACAGGGAGACACCGGGGAGCTGTTTTTT. Protein product: CASSPPGQGDTGELFF.

CDR3 in DNA: TGTGCCAGCAGCATGTCGGGCACAGATACGCAGTATTTT. Translated, it gives CASSMSGTDTQYF. The chain couples TRBV5-8 to TRBJ2-3; D is unclear. The germline V gene encodes CDR1 SGHTS and CDR2 YDEGEE. Trimming took 4 bases from V and 1 from J, leaving 7 bases between them. The CDR3 spans 13 residues.

V is TRBV19 and J is TRBJ2-2; 7 bases align to TRBD1. CDR3 size: 13 residues. Trimming took 10 bases from V and 6 from J; bases not matched to a gene: 8. Germline V gene lookup returns CDR1 LNHDA and CDR2 SQIVND (reference sequence). CDR3 coding DNA: TGTGCCATACCGGGACAGCTTGCCGGGGAGCTGTTTTTT. This translates into CAIPGQLAGELFF.

This rearrangement joins TRBV6-5 to TRBJ2-1, with 8 nucleotides matching TRBD1. Germline trimming cut 5 bases from V and 6 bases from J; bases unmatched to any gene: 6. Germline CDR1 and CDR2: MNHEY and SVGAGI. CDR3 length: 14 amino acids. The CDR3: CASSSGQGVNEQFF. CDR3 coding DNA: TGTGCCAGCAGTAGCGGACAGGGCGTCAATGAGCAGTTCTTC.

The chain is built from TRBV6-1 and TRBJ1-5, with no clear D. Germline loops: CDR1 MNHNS, CDR2 SASEGT. This CDR3 has 15 amino acids. The V end lost 2 bases, the J end lost 0 bases, and 8 bases lay between the germline ends. CDR3 in amino acids: CASSEFLYSNQPQHF. As DNA, the CDR3 is TGTGCCAGCAGTGAATTTCTATATAGCAATCAGCCCCAGCATTTT.

V usage is TRBV18 and J usage is TRBJ1-1; a possible D gene is TRBD1 (6 bases). The germline V gene encodes CDR1 KGHSH and CDR2 LQKENI. V gave up 6 bases and J gave up 4 bases, with 15 bases separating them. The CDR3 length is 14 residues. As DNA, the CDR3 is TGTGCCAGCTCGAGACAGGTAACAGCCACTGAAGCTTTCTTT. This sequence encodes CASSRQVTATEAFF.

V gene TRBV28 combines with J gene TRBJ1-5; D is uncertain. Germline values: CDR1 MDHEN, CDR2 SYDVKM. The CDR3 contains 11 residues. Trimming took 4 bases from V and 5 from J, leaving 3 bases between them. CDR3 sequence reads: CASSSYQPQHF. Written as DNA, the CDR3 is TGTGCCAGCAGTTCCTATCAGCCCCAGCATTTT. Full variable domain (rest looked up from reference TRBV28 and TRBJ1-5): DVKVTQSSRYLVKRTGEKVFLECVQDMDHENMFWYRQDPGLGLRLIYFSYDVKMKEKGDIPEGYSVSREKKERFSLILESASTNQTSMYLCASSSYQPQHFGDGTRLSIL.

About this clone: The germline gene is not matched at one end of the junction; a read error may be the cause. The chain combines TRBV4-1 with TRBJ2-1; D call uncertain. Germline loops: CDR1 MGHRA, CDR2 YSYEKL. This CDR3 has 13 amino acids. CDR3: CASCQYPADEQFF. The CDR3 bases are TGCGCCAGCTGCCAGTATCCCGCTGATGAGCAGTTCTTC.

This chain uses TRBV18 with TRBJ2-1; possible D gene TRBD2, 6 bases. Per the germline V gene, CDR1 is KGHSH and CDR2 is LQKENI. This CDR3 region has 16 residues. V was shortened by 1 base and J by 3 bases, with 13 bases between the two germline ends. In DNA form, the CDR3 reads TGTGCCAGCTCACCACGGGCTAGCGACCTCTACAATGAGCAGTTCTTC. This translates into CASSPRASDLYNEQFF.

A remark on this clone: Additional DNA sequences in this sample encode the identical CDR3. The genes are TRBV7-9 and TRBJ1-1; D unresolved. This CDR3 spans 11 amino acids. Trimming took 4 bases from V and 3 from J, leaving 3 bases between them. CDR1 SEHNR and CDR2 FQNEAQ come from the germline V gene (reference sequence). The chain's CDR3 is CASSYDTEAFF. The CDR3 nucleotides read TGTGCCAGCAGCTATGACACTGAAGCTTTCTTT.

The rearrangement joins TRBV7-6 to TRBJ2-7; maybe TRBD1 (5 bases). This CDR3 comprises 13 residues. Germline-derived CDR1 and CDR2 are SGHVS and FNYEAQ. Trimming took 3 bases from V and 6 from J, leaving 12 bases between them. The CDR3 protein is CASSLSAGLEQYV. The CDR3 DNA is TGTGCCAGCAGCTTGTCAGCAGGGCTCGAGCAGTACGTC.

In this sample, this clone turned up a few times. The genes are TRBV5-1 and TRBJ2-7; 15 bases are shared with TRBD2. V lost 3 bases, J lost 7 bases, and 5 bases stayed unmatched. The CDR3 extends over 15 amino acids. Germline CDR1 SGHRS, CDR2 YFSETQ. The DNA of the CDR3 is TGCGCCAGCAGCTCAGGACTAGCGGGAGGGGAAGAGCAGTACGTC. Amino acid sequence: CASSSGLAGGEEQYV.

This rearrangement joins TRBV4-3 to TRBJ1-2; the D gene is possibly TRBD1 (5 bases). The CDR3 extends over 16 amino acids. Deletions cut 3 bases from V and 8 bases from J, with 22 bases between. From germline, CDR1 is LGHNA and CDR2 YSLEER. CDR3: CASSHTPGKRPGGYTF. The CDR3 nucleotides read TGCGCCAGCAGCCATACCCCAGGGAAACGCCCAGGAGGCTACACCTTC.

The V gene is TRBV28, the J gene TRBJ2-3; weak D call: TRBD1 (6 bases). V dropped 5 bases and J dropped 2 bases, with 14 bases sitting between them. This CDR3 has 15 amino acids. CDR1 and CDR2 (germline): MDHEN, SYDVKM. The CDR3 nucleotides read TGTGCCAGCAGTACACAGGGCCCCGACACAGATACGCAGTATTTT. Translating it yields CASSTQGPDTDTQYF.

V gene TRBV14 combines with J gene TRBJ1-1; D perhaps matches TRBD1 (6 bases). Germline CDR1 is SGHDN and CDR2 is FVKESK. V shed 0 bases and J shed 6 bases, with 14 bases lying between them. The CDR3 spans 15 residues. CDR3 nucleotides: TGTGCCAGCAGCCAAGATCTGGGGGCCGGACCTGAAGCTTTCTTT. Protein sequence: CASSQDLGAGPEAFF.

This sequence joins TRBV28 and TRBJ2-6; 8 positions agree with TRBD1. This CDR3 comprises 20 residues. V was clipped by 10 bases and J by 0 bases; unmatched bases: 20. Germline loops: CDR1 MDHEN, CDR2 SYDVKM. This CDR3 is CATELVGTGDVYSGANVLTF. CDR3 nucleotide sequence: TGTGCCACCGAGTTGGTCGGGACAGGCGATGTTTACTCTGGGGCCAACGTCCTGACTTTC.

V and J are TRBV7-9 and TRBJ1-4; the match to TRBD1 covers 8 bases. V was clipped by 5 bases and J by 8 bases; unmatched bases: 7. This CDR3 is built from 14 residues. The germline gives CDR1 SEHNR, CDR2 FQNEAQ (reference sequence). The CDR3: CASSPWTGNEKLFF. The DNA for the CDR3 is TGTGCCAGCAGCCCTTGGACAGGGAACGAAAAACTGTTTTTT.

The chain employs TRBV10-3 and TRBJ1-3; D might be TRBD1 (6 bases). The CDR3 length is 15 residues. Trimming removed 4 bases from V and 4 bases from J, with 14 bases in between. Germline V lookup: CDR1 ENHRY, CDR2 SYGVKD. The CDR3 region is CAISVTGKGGNTIYF. CDR3 bases: TGTGCCATCAGTGTGACAGGCAAGGGAGGAAACACCATATATTTT.

The chain carries TRBV5-1 and TRBJ1-1, with D perhaps TRBD1 (5 bases). The germline gives CDR1 SGHRS, CDR2 YFSETQ. V dropped 4 bases and J dropped 6 bases, with 16 bases sitting between them. This CDR3 comprises 14 residues. CDR3 in DNA: TGCGCCAGCAGCATGGACACGGGGGTCGCTGAAGCTTTCTTT. This sequence encodes CASSMDTGVAEAFF. Complete variable domain (other parts from reference TRBV5-1 and TRBJ1-1): KAGVTQTPRYLIKTRGQQVTLSCSPISGHRSVSWYQQTPGQGLQFLFEYFSETQRNKGNFPGRFSGRQFSNSRSEMNVSTLELGDSALYLCASSMDTGVAEAFFGQGTRLTVV.

This clone is medium-sized. This chain uses TRBV4-3 with TRBJ2-3, with D perhaps TRBD1 or TRBD2 (5 bases each). V was shortened by 0 bases and J by 4 bases, with 23 bases between the two germline ends. CDR3 length equals 19 residues. Germline V gives CDR1 LGHNA, CDR2 YSLEER. CDR3 bases: TGCGCCAGCAGCCAAGAGAGGTTTTCGCTCGGGGCCAACGCAGATACGCAGTATTTT. It translates to CASSQERFSLGANADTQYF.

The chain links TRBV27 to TRBJ1-6; D uncertain. V gave up 6 bases and J gave up 7 bases, with 13 bases separating them. CDR1 is MNHEY and CDR2 is SMNVEV in the germline V gene (reference sequence). The CDR3 contains 14 residues. CDR3 DNA sequence: TGTGCCAGCAGGACGTTAGGGCCCAATTCACCCCTCCACTTT. Translating it yields CASRTLGPNSPLHF.

The gene calls are TRBV6-1 and TRBJ2-3; a weak D match, TRBD1 (6 bases). The germline gives CDR1 MNHNS, CDR2 SASEGT. V was pared by 5 bases and J by 5 bases, with 11 bases between. This CDR3 spans 13 amino acids. CDR3: CASSSNRVDTQYF. Written as DNA, the CDR3 is TGTGCCAGCAGTTCGAACAGGGTAGATACGCAGTATTTT.